This T cell receptor (beta chain) stems from a study of cytomegalovirus exposure and HLA in healthy donors. V shed 1 base and J 2 bases; nucleotides not matched to a gene: 4. Germline CDR1 reads MGHRA; CDR2 reads YSYEKL. The CDR3 covers 16 residues. This clone showed up just a few times. PCR amplification relied on 60 Vbeta primers (plus 13 Jbeta primers). The assay was immunoSEQ multiplex PCR, and TCRdb's table has in-frame clones only and misses some. The sample has about 150,000 clones; around 80% are singletons. The source is a middle-aged woman in good health and CMV-seronegative. Sequencing was carried out using PBMCs. The rearrangement joins TRBV4-1 to TRBJ2-1; 8 nucleotides agree with TRBD2. This CDR3 is CASSQVSSGPYNEQFF. For the CDR3, the DNA is TGCGCCAGCAGCCAAGTTTCTAGCGGGCCCTACAATGAGCAGTTCTTC.